This T cell receptor beta chain was captured in a study of Ad26.COV2.S vaccination and SARS-CoV-2 variants. Study-level background: Intramuscular Ad26.COV2.S at 5x10^10 or 1x10^11 viral particles.

Study observations and caveats: Spike-specific responses of CD8+ and CD4+ T cells were reported to display substantial breadth after vaccination. Using TCR breadth and depth analyses may have led to underestimated total T cell responses.

The V end lost 2 bases, the J end lost 6 bases, and 11 bases lay between the germline ends. The CDR3 loop spans 12 amino acids. Germline V gene lookup returns CDR1 GTSNPN and CDR2 SVGIG (reference sequence). Regarding this clone: Antigen: not known.

The assay was immunoSEQ multiplex PCR, and TCRdb's table has in-frame clones only and misses some. The repertoire includes some 640,000 clones, roughly 90% of them detected once, and about 1.5% sits in the top ten. Treatment described: some 19 received Ad26.COV2.S at low or high dose, single or two shots; 5 received placebo; per-sample allocation not given. Sampling was performed 63 days after the first vaccine or placebo injection. This chain uses TRBV30 with TRBJ2-7; D not certain. The receptor's source is a person between 18 and 65 years old who received the Ad26.COV2.S COVID-19 vaccine or a placebo. This specimen consisted of peripheral blood, obtained in a trial of Ad26.COV2.S vaccine versus placebo. The CDR3 DNA sequence: TGTGCCTGGAGTCCTCCTCTGACCGAGCAGTACTTC. It codes for CAWSPPLTEQYF.